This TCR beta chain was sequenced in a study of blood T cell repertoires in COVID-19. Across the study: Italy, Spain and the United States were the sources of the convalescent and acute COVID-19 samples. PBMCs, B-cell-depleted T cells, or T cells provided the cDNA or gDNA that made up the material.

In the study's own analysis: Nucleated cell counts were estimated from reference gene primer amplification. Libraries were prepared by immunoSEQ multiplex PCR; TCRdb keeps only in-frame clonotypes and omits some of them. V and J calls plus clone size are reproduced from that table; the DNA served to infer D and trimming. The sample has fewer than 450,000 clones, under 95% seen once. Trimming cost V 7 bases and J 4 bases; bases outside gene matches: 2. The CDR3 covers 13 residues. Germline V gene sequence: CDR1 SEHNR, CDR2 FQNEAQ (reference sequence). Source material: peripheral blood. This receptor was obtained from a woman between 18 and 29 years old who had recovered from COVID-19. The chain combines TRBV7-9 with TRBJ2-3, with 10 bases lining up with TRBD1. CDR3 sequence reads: CASTDRGPDTQYF. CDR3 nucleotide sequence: TGTGCCAGCACCGACAGGGGGCCAGATACGCAGTATTTT.